These 23 T cell receptor beta chains share one sample of origin, sequenced in a study of CD8 T cells in Susac syndrome. The RNA, about 0.45 to 1 ug, was put through reverse transcription using random hexamers. TCRdb re-called the immunoSEQ multiplex PCR reads through MiXCR, storing one row per CDR3 protein. The sample shows just over 150,000 distinct CDR3 sequences, 95% to 96% of them seen only once. The sample consisted of CD8+ T cells from PBMCs. The receptor source for this set is a human donor with multiple sclerosis.

The chain joins TRBV27 to TRBJ2-1; D assignment may be TRBD1 or TRBD2 (5 bases each). Germline lookup yields CDR1 MNHEY and CDR2 SMNVEV (reference sequence). Deletions cut 5 bases from V and 5 bases from J, with 19 bases between. There are 16 residues in the CDR3. The CDR3 DNA reads TGTGCCAGCAGTCCCCATCAGAGGGAAGGGGACAATGAGCAGTTCTTC. Protein product: CASSPHQREGDNEQFF.

The chain links TRBV20-1 to TRBJ2-1, with D perhaps TRBD1 or TRBD2 (7 bases each). The germline gives CDR1 DFQATT, CDR2 SNEGSKA (reference sequence). V lost 0 bases and J lost 9, with 21 bases in between. There are 16 residues in the CDR3. CDR3 loop: CSARDPWQGGSAEQFF. DNA for the CDR3: TGCAGTGCTAGAGACCCCTGGCAGGGGGGGTCGGCTGAGCAGTTCTTC.

This chain links TRBV12-3 or TRBV12-4 with TRBJ2-1; D gene ambiguous. Trimming pared 5 bases from V and 1 base from J, leaving 3 bases between. The CDR3 contains 12 residues. CDR3 nucleotides: TGTGCCAGCAGTGTTTCCTACAATGAGCAGTTCTTC. It specifies CASSVSYNEQFF.

The chain joins TRBV6-5 to TRBJ1-2; D remains ambiguous. Germline CDR1 MNHEY, CDR2 SVGAGI. The CDR3 covers 14 residues. V lost 2 bases and J lost 6, with 13 bases in between. CDR3 in amino acids: CASSYKGSGDGYTF. The CDR3 bases are TGTGCCAGCAGTTACAAAGGGTCCGGCGATGGCTACACCTTC.

This chain uses TRBV3-1 with TRBJ2-1; D not resolved. The CDR3 contains 15 residues. CDR1 and CDR2 (germline): LGHDT, YNNKEL (reference sequence). Trimming removed 0 bases from V and 0 bases from J, with 6 bases in between. Here the CDR3 DNA reads TGTGCCAGCAGCCAAGAGGGGAACTCCTACAATGAGCAGTTCTTC. It is translated as CASSQEGNSYNEQFF.

The V gene is TRBV11-2, the J gene TRBJ2-1; the D is unclear. CDR3 length: 17 residues. The germline CDR1 and CDR2 sequences are SGHAT and FQNNGV. Trimming cost V 0 bases and J 0 bases, with 12 bases left between them. The CDR3 is CASSLDQELSSYNEQFF. The CDR3 DNA reads as TGTGCCAGCAGCTTAGATCAAGAGCTGAGCTCCTACAATGAGCAGTTCTTC.

Concerning this clonotype itself: The junction does not match germline at one end; this may be a read error. This sequence joins TRBV7-9 and TRBJ2-5; no firm D call. CDR1 SEHNR and CDR2 FQNEAQ come from the germline V gene (reference sequence). This CDR3 is built from 13 residues. In DNA, the CDR3 is TGTGCCAGCAGTTTAGATGGTGGGGAGACCCAGTACTTC. This codes for CASSLDGGETQYF.

V gene TRBV7-8 combines with J gene TRBJ2-1, with D possibly TRBD1 on 6 matching bases. Trimming removed 3 bases at V and 3 bases at J, with 24 bases between. Germline lookup yields CDR1 SGHVS and CDR2 FQNEAQ. The CDR3 is 19 amino acids. The CDR3 region is CASSFSWAQGTPLYNEQFF. The CDR3 coding sequence is TGTGCCAGCAGCTTCTCCTGGGCGCAGGGGACCCCCCTCTACAATGAGCAGTTCTTC.

The chain links TRBV30 to TRBJ2-3; D is possibly TRBD2 (5 bases). CDR3 length: 14 residues. The ends were cut back, 4 bases at V and 4 bases at J, with 15 bases in the middle. Germline CDR1 is GTSNPN and CDR2 is SVGIG (reference sequence). Here the CDR3 DNA reads TGTGCCTGGACGGGGTTCCCGTTAGCAGATACGCAGTATTTT. It yields the protein CAWTGFPLADTQYF. Drawing the rest from reference TRBV30 and TRBJ2-3, the complete variable domain is SQTIHQWPATLVQPVGSPLSLECTVEGTSNPNLYWYRQAAGRGLQLLFYSVGIGQISSEVPQNLSASRPQDRQFILSSKKLLLSDSGFYLCAWTGFPLADTQYFGPGTRLTVL.

J is TRBJ2-5 and V is TRBV3-1; TRBD1 agrees at 9 bases. V was clipped by 4 bases and J by 4 bases; unmatched bases: 7. This CDR3 comprises 15 residues. Germline V gene sequence: CDR1 LGHDT, CDR2 YNNKEL (reference sequence). The CDR3 is CASSRAGQGLETQYF. CDR3 bases: TGTGCCAGCAGCCGGGCCGGACAGGGGTTAGAGACCCAGTACTTC.

This chain joins TRBV30 and TRBJ2-3, with TRBD2 matching 8 bases. Germline CDR1 and CDR2: GTSNPN and SVGIG (reference sequence). The V and J ends lost 1 base and 1 base, in that order; junction bases with no gene match: 1. This CDR3 comprises 14 residues. As DNA, the CDR3 is TGTGCCTGGAGTGCAGCGGGGGGCACAGATACGCAGTATTTT. It is translated as CAWSAAGGTDTQYF.

The gene calls are TRBV29-1 and TRBJ1-2, with D perhaps matching TRBD1 (6 bases). Trimming pared 6 bases from V and 6 bases from J, leaving 8 bases between. The CDR3 is 10 residues long. Germline lookup yields CDR1 SQVTM and CDR2 ANQGSEA. As DNA, the CDR3 is TGCAGCGTCCGGACAGATGGCTACACCTTC. Encoded protein: CSVRTDGYTF.

The chain carries TRBV29-1 and TRBJ2-5; TRBD2 matches 7 bases. CDR1 SQVTM and CDR2 ANQGSEA come from the germline V gene. CDR3 length equals 14 residues. The J segment lost 2 bases and the V segment lost 1 base, leaving 4 bases of the junction unmatched. CDR3 in amino acids: CSVEGLARQETQYF. DNA of the CDR3: TGCAGCGTTGAAGGACTAGCCCGACAAGAGACCCAGTACTTC.

This chain links TRBV5-6 with TRBJ1-2; D might be TRBD1 (5 bases). The germline V gene has CDR1 SGHDT and CDR2 YYEEEE. V shed 4 bases and J shed 6 bases, with 16 bases lying between them. This CDR3 is built from 14 residues. The CDR3 DNA sequence: TGTGCCAGCAGCCCTACCCCAGGGAGGGATGGCTACACCTTC. Its protein is CASSPTPGRDGYTF. The full variable domain, with the rest looked up from reference TRBV5-6 and TRBJ1-2, is DAGVTQSPTHLIKTRGQQVTLRCSPKSGHDTVSWYQQALGQGPQFIFQYYEEEERQRGNFPDRFSGHQFPNYSSELNVNALLLGDSALYLCASSPTPGRDGYTFGSGTRLTVV.

The chain is built from TRBV30 and TRBJ1-1; D gene unclear. Germline CDR1 and CDR2: GTSNPN and SVGIG (reference sequence). The CDR3 spans 11 residues. The chain's CDR3 is CAGQPNTEAFF. The CDR3 bases are TGTGCTGGGCAGCCGAACACTGAAGCTTTCTTT.

J is TRBJ2-5 and V is TRBV6-5; 11 positions agree with TRBD2. CDR3 size: 15 residues. Germline CDR1 and CDR2: MNHEY and SVGAGI. Losses at the gene ends were 6 bases for V and 5 bases for J; bases not matched to a gene: 8. The CDR3 DNA is TGTGCCAGCAGCTTTAGCGGGGGGGCCCGGGAGACCCAGTACTTC. It translates to CASSFSGGARETQYF.

The chain joins TRBV7-3 to TRBJ2-3, with 10 bases fitting TRBD1. In germline, CDR1 is SGHTA, CDR2 FQGTGA. CDR3 length: 16 amino acids. Unmatched junction bases numbered 9, after V lost 2 bases and J lost 7 bases. CDR3 sequence reads: CASSLGDRGRENTQYF. As DNA, the CDR3 is TGTGCCAGCAGCTTAGGCGACAGGGGGCGAGAGAATACGCAGTATTTT.

The chain links TRBV12-3 or TRBV12-4 to TRBJ2-5; possible D gene TRBD2, 5 bases. V lost 5 bases and J lost 1, with 17 bases in between. The CDR3 has 16 amino acids. CDR3 DNA sequence: TGTGCCAGCAGTCTCGGGGTAGCGATGTTCCAAGAGACCCAGTACTTC. This encodes CASSLGVAMFQETQYF.

The V call is TRBV15, the J call TRBJ1-5; D unresolved. This CDR3 has 14 amino acids. Germline assignment: CDR1 LNHNV and CDR2 YYDKDF (reference sequence). Trimming left V 3 bases short and J 1 base short, with 7 bases between. CDR3 in amino acids: CATSRAVSNQPQHF. Written as DNA, the CDR3 is TGTGCCACCAGCAGGGCAGTCAGCAATCAGCCCCAGCATTTT.

The CDR3 sequence: CASSQTGQEDYEQYV. CDR3 nucleotide sequence: TGTGCCAGCAGCCAAACGGGACAGGAGGACTACGAGCAGTACGTC. The chain carries TRBV3-1 and TRBJ2-7, with 8 bases matching TRBD1. CDR3 size: 15 residues. Trimming removed 2 bases from V and 3 bases from J; junction bases left unmatched: 6. Germline V gives CDR1 LGHDT, CDR2 YNNKEL (reference sequence).

The CDR3 region is CASSQEFQHYEQYF. In DNA form, the CDR3 reads TGTGCCAGCAGCCAAGAATTCCAACACTACGAGCAGTACTTC. The chain combines TRBV3-1 with TRBJ2-7; D is unclear. Germline assignment: CDR1 LGHDT and CDR2 YNNKEL (reference sequence). This CDR3 comprises 14 residues. V was cut by 0 bases and J by 3 bases, with 9 bases left in between.

The chain recombines TRBV2 with TRBJ1-1; a possible D gene is TRBD1 (5 bases). CDR3 size: 12 residues. V was pared by 10 bases and J by 1 base, with 10 bases between. Germline assignment: CDR1 SNHLY and CDR2 FYNNEI. The CDR3 DNA reads TGTGCCACCAAACAGGCGAACACTGAAGCTTTCTTT. This encodes CATKQANTEAFF.

The chain uses TRBV9 and TRBJ2-1; 12 bases match TRBD1. Per the germline V gene, CDR1 is SGDLS and CDR2 is YYNGEE. V lost 5 bases to trimming and J lost 4 bases; unmatched junction nucleotides: 4. This CDR3 spans 15 amino acids. The CDR3 protein is CASRGTGGEYNEQFF. CDR3 DNA sequence: TGTGCCAGCAGAGGGACAGGGGGCGAGTACAATGAGCAGTTCTTC.